The 11 T cell receptor beta chains reported below all come from one sample, sequenced in a study of blood T cell repertoires in COVID-19. The method was immunoSEQ multiplex PCR; TCRdb's version includes in-frame clones alone and lacks a portion of them. The data contain about 40,000 clones, around 94% of them singletons. Sequencing used peripheral blood. These receptors came from a man aged 50 to 59 with active COVID-19.

The gene calls are TRBV6-5 and TRBJ1-1; D possibly corresponds to TRBD1 (5 bases). The germline V and J ends were trimmed by 8 bases and 2 bases, with 12 bases remaining between them. The CDR3 runs 13 residues. CDR1 MNHEY and CDR2 SVGAGI come from the germline V gene. Written as DNA, the CDR3 is TGTGCCAGCCGTCGGGGGATCAACACTGAAGCTTTCTTT. Its translation: CASRRGINTEAFF.

This chain links TRBV30 with TRBJ2-3, with TRBD2 identical over 7 bases. The V gene's germline CDR1 is GTSNPN and CDR2 SVGIG (reference sequence). V was pared by 2 bases and J by 4 bases, with 6 bases of the junction left unmatched. This CDR3 region has 14 residues. The CDR3 reads CAWSWEGLSDTQYF. CDR3 bases: TGTGCCTGGAGTTGGGAGGGCCTGTCAGATACGCAGTATTTT. Looking up the rest from reference TRBV30 and TRBJ2-3 gives the full variable domain: SQTIHQWPATLVQPVGSPLSLECTVEGTSNPNLYWYRQAAGRGLQLLFYSVGIGQISSEVPQNLSASRPQDRQFILSSKKLLLSDSGFYLCAWSWEGLSDTQYFGPGTRLTVL.

The rearrangement uses TRBV28 and TRBJ1-6, with TRBD1 matching 9 bases. Germline CDR1 and CDR2: MDHEN and SYDVKM. The CDR3 is 16 residues long. Unmatched junction bases numbered 9, after V lost 7 bases and J lost 5 bases. CDR3 residues: CASKDRGFSHNSPLHF. Here the CDR3 DNA reads TGTGCCAGCAAGGACAGGGGCTTCAGTCATAATTCACCCCTCCACTTT.

The gene calls are TRBV5-1 and TRBJ2-1, with 8 bases identical to TRBD2. V gave up 5 bases and J gave up 0 bases; unmatched junction bases: 7. Germline V gene sequence: CDR1 SGHRS, CDR2 YFSETQ. The CDR3 totals 16 residues. The CDR3 DNA reads as TGCGCCAGCAGTATTAGCGGGGACGGCTCCTACAATGAGCAGTTCTTC. Amino acids: CASSISGDGSYNEQFF.

The genes are TRBV5-4 and TRBJ1-2; the D gene is possibly TRBD1 (5 bases). The CDR3 contains 16 residues. V lost 0 bases and J 2 bases, leaving 14 bases between the germline ends. Per the germline V gene, CDR1 is SGHNT and CDR2 is YYREEE (reference sequence). The DNA of the CDR3 is TGTGCCAGCAGCTTGGCCGGGGGGGGTTTGAACTATGGCTACACCTTC. Translation gives CASSLAGGGLNYGYTF.

In its sample, this clone was seen a few times. The chain has TRBV6-5 and TRBJ1-1; TRBD1 aligns across 8 bases. In germline, CDR1 is MNHEY, CDR2 SVGAGI. The length of the CDR3 is 13 residues. V lost 8 bases, J lost 6 bases, and 8 bases stayed unmatched. The CDR3 sequence: CASYGQGGAEAFF. For the CDR3, the DNA is TGTGCCAGCTATGGACAGGGTGGGGCTGAAGCTTTCTTT.

This CDR3 reads CAISVDRAHEQYF. CDR3 DNA: TGTGCCATCAGTGTAGACAGGGCCCACGAGCAGTACTTC. The chain recombines TRBV10-3 with TRBJ2-7, with 7 bases that match TRBD1. Looked up from germline, CDR1 is ENHRY and CDR2 is SYGVKD. The length of the CDR3 is 13 residues. Unmatched junction bases numbered 5, after V lost 4 bases and J lost 5 bases.

The rearrangement joins TRBV18 to TRBJ2-6; 7 positions match TRBD1. Trimming cost V 4 bases and J 0 bases; bases outside gene matches: 15. CDR3 length equals 20 residues. CDR1 and CDR2 (germline): KGHSH, LQKENI. The CDR3 loop is CASSRLIPGQIPSGANVLTF. The CDR3 nucleotides read TGTGCCAGCTCACGTCTAATCCCGGGACAGATCCCCTCTGGGGCCAACGTCCTGACTTTC.

This chain links TRBV28 with TRBJ2-7; 8 bases fit TRBD1. This CDR3 is built from 14 residues. J was trimmed by 3 bases and V by 2 bases; bases with no gene match: 3. Per the germline V gene, CDR1 is MDHEN and CDR2 is SYDVKM. The DNA of the CDR3 is TGTGCCAGCAGTTTAAGGGACAGGTTCTACGAGCAGTACTTC. Translating gives CASSLRDRFYEQYF.

The chain combines TRBV2 with TRBJ1-2, with D possibly TRBD1 on 5 matching bases. Per germline, CDR1 SNHLY and CDR2 FYNNEI. V was clipped by 4 bases and J by 0 bases, with 6 bases between them. The CDR3 spans 13 residues. CDR3: CASSAGANYGYTF. In DNA form, the CDR3 reads TGTGCCAGCAGTGCGGGGGCTAACTATGGCTACACCTTC.

The chain has TRBV18 and TRBJ2-1, with 7 positions matching TRBD2. The germline V gene has CDR1 KGHSH and CDR2 LQKENI. This CDR3 has 15 amino acids. With 4 bases clipped from V and 7 bases from J, the junction kept 10 bases outside the gene matches. The CDR3 here is CASSQRREKGNEQFF. The DNA of the CDR3 is TGTGCCAGCTCACAGCGGCGGGAGAAAGGGAATGAGCAGTTCTTC.